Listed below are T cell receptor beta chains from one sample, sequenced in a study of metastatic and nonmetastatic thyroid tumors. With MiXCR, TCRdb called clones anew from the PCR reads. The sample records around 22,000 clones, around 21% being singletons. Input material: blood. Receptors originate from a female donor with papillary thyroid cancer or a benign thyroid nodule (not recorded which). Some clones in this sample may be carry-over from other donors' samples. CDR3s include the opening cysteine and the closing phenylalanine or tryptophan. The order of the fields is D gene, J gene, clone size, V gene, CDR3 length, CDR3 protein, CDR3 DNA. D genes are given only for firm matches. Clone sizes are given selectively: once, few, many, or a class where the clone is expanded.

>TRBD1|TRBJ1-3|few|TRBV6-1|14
CASIRRDRGNTIYF
TGTGCCAGCATACGCCGGGACAGGGGAAACACCATATATTTT
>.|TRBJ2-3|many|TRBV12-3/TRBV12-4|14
CASLRDLSTDTQYF
TGTGCCAGCCTCCGGGACCTCAGCACAGATACGCAGTATTTT
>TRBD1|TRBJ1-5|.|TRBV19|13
CASAQGASQPQHF
TGTGCCAGTGCCCAGGGGGCTAGTCAGCCCCAGCATTTT
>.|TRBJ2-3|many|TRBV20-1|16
CSAREGSGGGRDTQYF
TGCAGTGCTAGAGAGGGAAGTGGCGGTGGGCGGGATACGCAGTATTTT
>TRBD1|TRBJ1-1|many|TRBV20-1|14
CSANSRQGATEAFF
TGCAGTGCTAACTCTCGACAGGGGGCCACTGAAGCTTTCTTT
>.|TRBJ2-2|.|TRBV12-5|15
CASSEWAVNTGELFF
TGTGCTAGTTCTGAGTGGGCGGTTAACACCGGGGAGCTGTTTTTT
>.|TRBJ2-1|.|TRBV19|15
CARRRSADSYNEQFF
TGTGCCAGAAGGAGAAGCGCGGACTCATACAATGAGCAGTTCTTC
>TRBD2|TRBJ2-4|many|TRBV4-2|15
CASSQEMGGSDIQYF
TGTGCCAGCAGCCAAGAAATGGGCGGGAGTGACATTCAGTACTTC
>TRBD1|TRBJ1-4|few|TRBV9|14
CASSPRQGPEKLFF
TGTGCCAGCAGCCCGCGACAGGGTCCTGAAAAACTGTTTTTT
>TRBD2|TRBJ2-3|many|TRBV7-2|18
CASSLAGTSGSGTDTQYF
TGTGCCAGCAGCTTAGCAGGGACTAGCGGTTCGGGCACAGATACGCAGTATTTT
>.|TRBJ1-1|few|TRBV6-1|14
CASRHDAPGTEAFF
TGTGCAAGCAGGCATGACGCACCCGGCACTGAAGCTTTCTTT
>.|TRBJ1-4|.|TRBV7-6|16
CVSSLRAPGGEVKLFF
TGTGTCAGCAGCTTACGCGCCCCGGGAGGGGAAGTCAAACTGTTTTTT
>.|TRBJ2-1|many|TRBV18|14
CASSPLGQSNEQFF
TGTGCCAGCTCACCACTAGGACAGAGCAATGAGCAGTTCTTC
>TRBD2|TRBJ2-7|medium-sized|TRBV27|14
CASSFSGASREQYF
TGTGCCAGCAGTTTTAGCGGGGCGTCTCGGGAGCAGTACTTC
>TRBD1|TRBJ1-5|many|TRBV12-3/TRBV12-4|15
CASSPGTAENQPQHF
TGTGCCAGCAGTCCGGGGACAGCTGAGAATCAGCCCCAGCATTTT
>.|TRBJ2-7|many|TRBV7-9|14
CASSDTREPYEQYF
TGTGCCAGCAGCGACACCAGGGAACCCTACGAGCAGTACTTC
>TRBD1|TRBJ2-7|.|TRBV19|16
CASTPRQGEKSYEQYF
TGTGCCAGTACACCACGACAGGGGGAGAAATCCTACGAGCAGTACTTC
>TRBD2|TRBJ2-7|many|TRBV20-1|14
CSARRTSGPYEQYF
TGCAGTGCTAGAAGGACTAGCGGCCCCTACGAGCAGTACTTC
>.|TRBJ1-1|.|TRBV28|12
CASEVRVSEAFF
TGTGCCAGCGAGGTCAGGGTCTCTGAAGCTTTCTTT
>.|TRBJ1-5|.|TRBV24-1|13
CATQHGSNQHQHF
TGTGCCACACAGCACGGCAGCAATCAGCACCAGCATTTT
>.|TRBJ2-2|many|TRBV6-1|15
CASRITTVLTGELFF
TGTGCCAGCAGAATTACGACAGTCCTCACCGGGGAGCTGTTTTTT
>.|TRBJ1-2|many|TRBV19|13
CASSIQEHYGYTF
TGTGCCAGTAGTATACAGGAACACTATGGCTACACCTTC
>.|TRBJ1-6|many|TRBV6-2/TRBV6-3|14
CASSYSDSNSPLHF
TGTGCCAGCAGTTACTCGGACAGTAATTCACCCCTCCACTTT
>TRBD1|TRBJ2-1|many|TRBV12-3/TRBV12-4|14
CASSLEGQGNEQFF
TGTGCCAGCAGTTTAGAGGGACAGGGTAATGAGCAGTTCTTC
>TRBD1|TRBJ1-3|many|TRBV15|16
CATSRATGAAGNTIYF
TGTGCCACCAGCAGAGCCACAGGGGCGGCTGGAAACACCATATATTTT
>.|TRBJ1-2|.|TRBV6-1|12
CASSRDGWGYTF
TGTGCCAGCAGTCGGGACGGATGGGGCTACACCTTC
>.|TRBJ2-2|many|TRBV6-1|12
CAATGSTGELFF
TGTGCCGCCACAGGGTCTACCGGGGAGCTGTTTTTT
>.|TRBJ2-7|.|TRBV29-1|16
CSVALLAAKSSYEQYF
TGCAGCGTCGCCTTATTAGCGGCCAAATCATCCTACGAGCAGTACTTC
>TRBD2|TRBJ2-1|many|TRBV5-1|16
CASSLRGDLSYNEQFF
TGCGCCAGCAGCTTGCGGGGGGACCTTTCCTACAATGAGCAGTTCTTC
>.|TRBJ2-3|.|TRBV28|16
CASIFLSGVWVDTQYF
TGTGCCAGCATTTTCTTATCGGGGGTCTGGGTTGATACGCAGTATTTT
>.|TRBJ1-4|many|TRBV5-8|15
CASSLFGATNEKLFF
TGTGCCAGCAGCTTGTTTGGGGCAACTAATGAAAAACTGTTTTTT
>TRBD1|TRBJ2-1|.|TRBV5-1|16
CASSSSGTGGRHEQFF
TGCGCCAGCAGCTCATCCGGGACAGGGGGTAGGCATGAGCAGTTCTTC
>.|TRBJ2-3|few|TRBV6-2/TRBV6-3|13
CASSSREQDTQYF
TGTGCCAGCAGTTCGAGGGAGCAAGATACGCAGTATTTT
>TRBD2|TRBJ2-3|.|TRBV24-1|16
CATIYRLAGSTDTQYF
TGTGCCACCATTTATAGACTAGCGGGGAGCACAGATACGCAGTATTTT
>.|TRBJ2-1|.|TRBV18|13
CASSPGGSDEQFF
TGTGCCAGCTCACCAGGGGGCAGCGATGAGCAGTTCTTC
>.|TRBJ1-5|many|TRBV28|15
CASRARGRGNQPQHF
TGTGCCAGCAGGGCCCGGGGCCGAGGTAATCAGCCCCAGCATTTT
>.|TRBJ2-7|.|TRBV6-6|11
CASSYSGQQYF
TGTGCCAGCAGTTACTCGGGACAGCAGTACTTC